The 20 T cell receptor beta chains reported below all come from one sample, sequenced in a study of blood T cells in healthy people across ages. A J-beta primer mix and a sample-barcoded 5' primer were used in a second PCR of about 7 to 12 cycles. TCRdb recomputed calls from the 5' RACE reads with MiXCR, one row per CDR3 protein. The data hold about a million distinct CDR3 sequences, with under 50% observed a single time. Sequencing was done on a sample of blood. The receptors stem from a man younger than 45 in good health.

The V call is TRBV4-3, the J call TRBJ1-4; TRBD1 matches 7 bases. The V and J ends lost 4 bases and 6 bases, in that order; junction bases with no gene match: 8. In germline, CDR1 is LGHNA, CDR2 YSLEER. The CDR3 sequence is 15 residues long. CDR3 residues: CASSPQTGRDEKLFF. The CDR3 DNA sequence: TGCGCCAGCAGCCCCCAGACAGGGAGGGATGAAAAACTGTTTTTT.

The rearrangement links TRBV13 to TRBJ2-5; TRBD2 matches 7 bases. The CDR3 extends over 15 amino acids. The V segment lost 5 bases and the J segment 5 bases; nucleotides outside the gene matches: 11. CDR1 is PRHDT and CDR2 is FYEKMQ in the germline V gene (reference sequence). The CDR3 sequence: CASSRREGLQETQYF. In DNA, the CDR3 is TGTGCCAGCAGCCGCAGGGAGGGTTTGCAGGAGACCCAGTACTTC. Using reference TRBV13 and TRBJ2-5 for the parts outside the CDR3, the full variable domain is AAGVIQSPRHLIKEKRETATLKCYPIPRHDTVYWYQQGPGQDPQFLISFYEKMQSDKGSIPDRFSAQQFSDYHSELNMSSLELGDSALYFCASSRREGLQETQYFGPGTRLLVL.

This clonotype was seen at least ten times. A single base separates this from a much larger clone, so it may be a read error. The chain has TRBV9 and TRBJ2-5; unclear D gene. V was pared by 2 bases and J by 11 bases, with 19 bases between. CDR3 length equals 14 residues. Germline assignment: CDR1 SGDLS and CDR2 YYNGEE. CDR3 sequence (DNA): TGTGCCAGCAGCGTGTTTTTGGGCACCTCGCAGCAGTACTTC. It encodes CASSVFLGTSQQYF.

This clonotype was observed a handful of times. The chain uses TRBV7-2 and TRBJ1-4; 7 nucleotides match TRBD1. J was trimmed by 1 base and V by 6 bases; bases with no gene match: 5. There are 15 residues in the CDR3. Germline CDR1 is SGHTA and CDR2 is FQGNSA. CDR3 sequence reads: CASRNRGVTNEKLFF. CDR3 nucleotides: TGTGCCAGCAGGAACAGGGGTGTAACTAATGAAAAACTGTTTTTT.

This chain joins TRBV2 and TRBJ2-1, with D tentatively TRBD2 (6 bases). The CDR3 contains 18 residues. Germline loops: CDR1 SNHLY, CDR2 FYNNEI. Trimming removed 6 bases at V and 0 bases at J, with 21 bases between. DNA of the CDR3: TGTGCCAGCAGGGCGGCATCGCCACGGGGGAACTCCTACAATGAGCAGTTCTTC. Amino acids: CASRAASPRGNSYNEQFF.

The rearrangement uses TRBV5-1 and TRBJ2-3; 9 bases line up with TRBD1. CDR1 and CDR2 from the germline V gene are SGHRS and YFSETQ. The J segment lost 3 bases and the V segment lost 2 bases, leaving 4 bases of the junction unmatched. The CDR3 loop spans 15 amino acids. The CDR3 loop reads CASSLTGGVTDTQYF. The CDR3 bases are TGCGCCAGCAGCTTAACAGGGGGCGTGACAGATACGCAGTATTTT.

The chain uses TRBV2 and TRBJ2-1; 8 bases line up with TRBD1. Germline V lookup: CDR1 SNHLY, CDR2 FYNNEI. CDR3 length equals 16 residues. V shed 0 bases and J 7 bases; nucleotides not matched to a gene: 8. CDR3 in amino acids: CASSEALGQGRNEQFF. In DNA form, the CDR3 reads TGTGCCAGCAGTGAAGCCTTAGGACAGGGTAGGAATGAGCAGTTCTTC.

The chain couples TRBV5-4 to TRBJ2-7, with TRBD1 matching 8 bases. Germline-derived CDR1 and CDR2 are SGHNT and YYREEE (reference sequence). The CDR3 spans 16 residues. V shed 4 bases, J shed 3 bases, and the junction held 12 bases outside the gene matches. CDR3 sequence (DNA): TGTGCCAGCAGCCCCAACGTGGGACAGGTCTTCTACGAGCAGTACTTC. Residues: CASSPNVGQVFYEQYF.

Worth noting for this clonotype: A single base separates this from a much larger clone, so it may be a read error. V is TRBV14 and J is TRBJ2-1; D call uncertain. The closer fit of TRBJ2-7 to the DNA end suggests the J call may be wrong. Germline CDR1 is SGHDN and CDR2 is FVKESK. The CDR3 extends over 12 amino acids. Written as DNA, the CDR3 is TGTGCCAGCAGCCAAGTGGATAATGAGCAGTACTTC. It is translated as CASSQVDNEQYF.

The chain joins TRBV10-3 to TRBJ1-2; no clear D gene. V lost 2 bases to trimming and J lost 5 bases, with 9 bases between them. There are 13 residues in the CDR3. Germline values: CDR1 ENHRY, CDR2 SYGVKD. In DNA form, the CDR3 reads TGTGCCATCAGTGAGGAACAGTTTTATGGCTACACCTTC. Its translation is CAISEEQFYGYTF.

This clonotype was detected a few times. The rearrangement joins TRBV7-6 to TRBJ2-3, with 7 bases that match TRBD2. V shed 1 base, J shed 0 bases, and the junction held 10 bases outside the gene matches. The germline V gene has CDR1 SGHVS and CDR2 FNYEAQ. This CDR3 is 18 amino acids long. Written as DNA, the CDR3 is TGTGCCAGCAGCTTAGGGGTTAGTCTAGCGGAAAGCACAGATACGCAGTATTTT. Translated: CASSLGVSLAESTDTQYF.

The genes are TRBV2 and TRBJ2-5; possible D gene TRBD2, 6 bases. Gene TRBJ2-1 matches the end of the DNA better, so the J call may be wrong. The germline V gene encodes CDR1 SNHLY and CDR2 FYNNEI. The CDR3 consists of 15 residues. The CDR3 is CASSATEGRAETQFF. CDR3 coding DNA: TGTGCCAGCAGTGCCACGGAGGGTCGGGCAGAGACCCAGTTCTTC.

The CDR3 DNA reads TGTGCCAGCAGTTCCCCGACCACCCTAGCGGGTTTGCTTACCTACGAGCAGTACTTC. It translates to CASSSPTTLAGLLTYEQYF. The gene calls are TRBV6-2 or TRBV6-3 and TRBJ2-7, with 8 bases matching TRBD2. The CDR3 runs 19 residues. Looked up from germline, CDR1 is MNHEY and CDR2 is SVGEGT. J lost 2 bases, V lost 4 bases, and 19 bases had no gene match.

The CDR3 sequence: CASSHRGQAGQETQYF. In DNA, the CDR3 is TGTGCCAGCAGCCATCGGGGACAGGCCGGACAAGAGACCCAGTACTTC. V gene TRBV11-2 combines with J gene TRBJ2-5; 8 positions match TRBD1. The CDR3 extends over 16 amino acids. Per germline, CDR1 SGHAT and CDR2 FQNNGV. V lost 5 bases and J lost 2; bases outside the gene matches: 10.

The chain joins TRBV20-1 to TRBJ1-2; D not certain. The CDR3 is 12 amino acids. V lost 3 bases, J lost 8 bases, and 13 bases lay in between. Per germline, CDR1 DFQATT and CDR2 SNEGSKA (reference sequence). This CDR3 is CSASPGIGGYTF. CDR3 in DNA: TGCAGTGCTAGCCCCGGGATTGGGGGCTACACCTTC.

This sequence joins TRBV6-5 and TRBJ2-2, with D possibly matching TRBD2 (6 bases). The CDR3 length is 16 residues. Germline CDR1 and CDR2: MNHEY and SVGAGI. The V end lost 6 bases, the J end lost 0 bases, and 14 bases lay between the germline ends. The CDR3 DNA reads as TGTGCCAGCAGGGAGGGACTTTACGCGAACACCGGGGAGCTGTTTTTT. It encodes CASREGLYANTGELFF.

This clonotype was observed once. This chain connects TRBV3-1 to TRBJ2-3; D is uncertain. CDR1 and CDR2 (germline): LGHDT, YNNKEL (reference sequence). This CDR3 has 15 residues. The germline V and J ends were trimmed by 1 base and 5 bases, with 13 bases remaining between them. The CDR3 region has the DNA TGTGCCAGCAGCCAAGCTTTCCTGCAAGGAGATACGCAGTATTTT. This gives the protein CASSQAFLQGDTQYF.

The V call is TRBV6-1, the J call TRBJ1-6; tentatively, D is TRBD1 (6 bases). CDR1 and CDR2 (germline): MNHNS, SASEGT. This CDR3 contains 16 residues. Deletions cut 3 bases from V and 2 bases from J, with 11 bases between. The CDR3 DNA is TGTGCCAGCAGTGAGGAACAGGGCCCCTATAATTCACCCCTCCACTTT. Translating it yields CASSEEQGPYNSPLHF.

This clonotype came up a few times. The chain carries TRBV7-9 and TRBJ1-1; 7 nucleotides line up with TRBD1. V was clipped by 2 bases and J by 5 bases; unmatched bases: 2. CDR1 SEHNR and CDR2 FQNEAQ come from the germline V gene (reference sequence). This CDR3 has 13 residues. The CDR3 DNA reads TGTGCCAGCAGCTTACAGGGGGAGACTGAAGCTTTCTTT. Translated, it gives CASSLQGETEAFF. The variable domain in full, completed from reference TRBV7-9 and TRBJ1-1, reads DTGVSQNPRHKITKRGQNVTFRCDPISEHNRLYWYRQTLGQGPEFLTYFQNEAQLEKSRLLSDRFSAERPKGSFSTLEIQRTEQGDSAMYLCASSLQGETEAFFGQGTRLTVV.

This chain connects TRBV5-6 to TRBJ1-6; maybe TRBD1 (6 bases). This CDR3 is built from 15 residues. Germline CDR1 is SGHDT and CDR2 is YYEEEE. V gave up 1 base and J gave up 4 bases, with 9 bases separating them. The CDR3 protein is CASSLLGAYNSPLHF. CDR3 nucleotide sequence: TGTGCCAGCAGCTTGTTGGGGGCGTATAATTCACCCCTCCACTTT.